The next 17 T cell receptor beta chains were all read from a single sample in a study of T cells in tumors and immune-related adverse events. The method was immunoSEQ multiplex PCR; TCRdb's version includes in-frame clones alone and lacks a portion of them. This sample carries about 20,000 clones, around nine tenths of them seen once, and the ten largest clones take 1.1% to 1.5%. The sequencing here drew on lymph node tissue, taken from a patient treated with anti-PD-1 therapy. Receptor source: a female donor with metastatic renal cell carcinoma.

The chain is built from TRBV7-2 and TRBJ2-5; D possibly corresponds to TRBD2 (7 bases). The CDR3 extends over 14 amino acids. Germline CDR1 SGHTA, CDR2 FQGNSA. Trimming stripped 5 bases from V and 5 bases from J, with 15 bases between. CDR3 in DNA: TGTGCCAGCAGCGGTCGGGGGGCCTGGGAGACCCAGTACTTC. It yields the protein CASSGRGAWETQYF.

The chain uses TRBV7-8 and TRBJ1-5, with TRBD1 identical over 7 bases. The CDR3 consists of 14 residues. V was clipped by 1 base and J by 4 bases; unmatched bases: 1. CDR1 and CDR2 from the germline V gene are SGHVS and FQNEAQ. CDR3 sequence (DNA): TGTGCCAGCAGCTTAGTACAGGGGAATCAGCCCCAGCATTTT. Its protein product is CASSLVQGNQPQHF.

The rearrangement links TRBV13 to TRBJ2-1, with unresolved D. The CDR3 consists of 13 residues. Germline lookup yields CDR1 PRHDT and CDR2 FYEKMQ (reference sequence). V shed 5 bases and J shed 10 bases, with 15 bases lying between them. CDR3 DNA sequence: TGTGCCAGCAGCCCCTTGGTACCGGGCGAGCAGTTCTTC. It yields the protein CASSPLVPGEQFF.

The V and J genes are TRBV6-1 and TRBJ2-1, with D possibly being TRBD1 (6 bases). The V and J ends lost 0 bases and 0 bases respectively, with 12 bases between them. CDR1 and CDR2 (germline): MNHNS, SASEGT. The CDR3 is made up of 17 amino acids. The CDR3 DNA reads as TGTGCCAGCAGTGAAGCAAACAGGGTCGGCTCCTACAATGAGCAGTTCTTC. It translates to CASSEANRVGSYNEQFF.

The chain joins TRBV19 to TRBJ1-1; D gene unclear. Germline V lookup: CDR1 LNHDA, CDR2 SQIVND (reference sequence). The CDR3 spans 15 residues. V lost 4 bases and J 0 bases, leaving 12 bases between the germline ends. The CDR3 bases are TGTGCCAGTAGTACTCGGGCAGGCTTGAACACTGAAGCTTTCTTT. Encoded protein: CASSTRAGLNTEAFF.

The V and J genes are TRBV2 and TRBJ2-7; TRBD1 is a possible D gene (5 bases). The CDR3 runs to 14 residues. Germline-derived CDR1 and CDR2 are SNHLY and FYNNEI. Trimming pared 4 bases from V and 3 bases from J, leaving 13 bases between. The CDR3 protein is CASSGQGVRYEQYF. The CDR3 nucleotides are TGTGCCAGCAGTGGACAAGGGGTCCGCTACGAGCAGTACTTC.

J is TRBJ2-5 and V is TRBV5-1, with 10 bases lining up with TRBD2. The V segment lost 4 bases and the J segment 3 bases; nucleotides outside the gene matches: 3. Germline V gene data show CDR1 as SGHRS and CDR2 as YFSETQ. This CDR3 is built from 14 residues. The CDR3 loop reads CASSRGTSEETQYF. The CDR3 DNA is TGCGCCAGCAGCCGCGGGACTAGCGAAGAGACCCAGTACTTC. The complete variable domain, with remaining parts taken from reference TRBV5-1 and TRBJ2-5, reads KAGVTQTPRYLIKTRGQQVTLSCSPISGHRSVSWYQQTPGQGLQFLFEYFSETQRNKGNFPGRFSGRQFSNSRSEMNVSTLELGDSALYLCASSRGTSEETQYFGPGTRLLVL.

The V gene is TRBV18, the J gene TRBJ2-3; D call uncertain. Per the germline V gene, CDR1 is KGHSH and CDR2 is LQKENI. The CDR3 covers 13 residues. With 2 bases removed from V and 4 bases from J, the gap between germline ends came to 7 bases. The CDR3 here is CASSPATADTQYF. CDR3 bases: TGTGCCAGCTCACCAGCGACCGCAGATACGCAGTATTTT. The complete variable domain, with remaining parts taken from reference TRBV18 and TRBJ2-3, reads NAGVMQNPRHLVRRRGQEARLRCSPMKGHSHVYWYRQLPEEGLKFMVYLQKENIIDESGMPKERFSAEFPKEGPSILRIQQVVRGDSAAYFCASSPATADTQYFGPGTRLTVL.

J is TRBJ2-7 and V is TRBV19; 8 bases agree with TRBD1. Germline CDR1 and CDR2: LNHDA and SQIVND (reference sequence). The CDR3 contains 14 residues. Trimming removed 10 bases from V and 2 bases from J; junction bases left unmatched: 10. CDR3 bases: TGTGCCACCATGCAGGGGGCACCGACCTACGAGCAGTACTTC. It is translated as CATMQGAPTYEQYF.

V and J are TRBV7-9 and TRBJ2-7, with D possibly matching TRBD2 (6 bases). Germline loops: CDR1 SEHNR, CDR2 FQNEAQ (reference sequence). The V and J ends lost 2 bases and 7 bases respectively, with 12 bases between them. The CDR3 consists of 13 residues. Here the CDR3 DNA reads TGTGCCAGCAGCTTACGGGGGAATGGTGAGCAGTACTTC. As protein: CASSLRGNGEQYF. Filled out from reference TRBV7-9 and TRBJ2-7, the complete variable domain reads DTGVSQNPRHKITKRGQNVTFRCDPISEHNRLYWYRQTLGQGPEFLTYFQNEAQLEKSRLLSDRFSAERPKGSFSTLEIQRTEQGDSAMYLCASSLRGNGEQYFGPGTRLTVT.

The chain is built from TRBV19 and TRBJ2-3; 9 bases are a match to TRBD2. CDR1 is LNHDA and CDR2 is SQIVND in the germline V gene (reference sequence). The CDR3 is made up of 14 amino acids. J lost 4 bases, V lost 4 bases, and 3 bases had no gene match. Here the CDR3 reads CASSSGREADTQYF. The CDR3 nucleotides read TGTGCCAGTAGTAGCGGGAGGGAAGCAGATACGCAGTATTTT.

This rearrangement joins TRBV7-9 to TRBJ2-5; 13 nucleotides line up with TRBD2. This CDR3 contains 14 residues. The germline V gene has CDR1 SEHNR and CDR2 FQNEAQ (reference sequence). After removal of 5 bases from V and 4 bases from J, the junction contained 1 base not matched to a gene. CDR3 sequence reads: CASSRLAGGETQYF. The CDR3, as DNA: TGTGCCAGCAGCCGACTAGCGGGGGGAGAGACCCAGTACTTC.

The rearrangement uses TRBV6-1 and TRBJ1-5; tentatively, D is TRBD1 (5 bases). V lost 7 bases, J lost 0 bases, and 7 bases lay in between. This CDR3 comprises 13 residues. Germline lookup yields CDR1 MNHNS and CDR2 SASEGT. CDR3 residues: CASMTVSNQPQHF. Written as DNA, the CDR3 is TGTGCCAGCATGACAGTTAGCAATCAGCCCCAGCATTTT.

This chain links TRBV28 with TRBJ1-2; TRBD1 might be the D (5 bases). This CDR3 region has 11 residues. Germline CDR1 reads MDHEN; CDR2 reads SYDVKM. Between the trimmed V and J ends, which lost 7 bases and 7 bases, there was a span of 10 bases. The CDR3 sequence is CASNWGVGYTF. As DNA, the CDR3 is TGTGCCAGCAATTGGGGGGTTGGCTACACCTTC.

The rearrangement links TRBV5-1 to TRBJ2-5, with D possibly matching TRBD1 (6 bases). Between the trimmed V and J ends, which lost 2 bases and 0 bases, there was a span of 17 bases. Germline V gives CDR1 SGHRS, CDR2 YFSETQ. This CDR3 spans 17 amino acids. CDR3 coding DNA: TGCGCCAGCAGCTTATCCCCTAGGGGGACGCACCAAGAGACCCAGTACTTC. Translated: CASSLSPRGTHQETQYF.

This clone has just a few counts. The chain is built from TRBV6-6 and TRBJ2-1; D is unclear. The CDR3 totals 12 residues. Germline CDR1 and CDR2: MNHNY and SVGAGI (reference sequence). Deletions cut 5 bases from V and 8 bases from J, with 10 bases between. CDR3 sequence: CASSLLTHEQFF. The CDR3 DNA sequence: TGTGCCAGCAGTCTCCTGACCCATGAGCAGTTCTTC.

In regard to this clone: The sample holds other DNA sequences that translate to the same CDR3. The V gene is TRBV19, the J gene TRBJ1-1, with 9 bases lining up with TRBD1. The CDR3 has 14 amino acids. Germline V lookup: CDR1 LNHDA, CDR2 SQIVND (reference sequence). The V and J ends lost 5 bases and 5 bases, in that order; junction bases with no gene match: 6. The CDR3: CASSPGQGWTEAFF. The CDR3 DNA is TGTGCCAGTAGTCCGGGACAGGGCTGGACTGAAGCTTTCTTT.